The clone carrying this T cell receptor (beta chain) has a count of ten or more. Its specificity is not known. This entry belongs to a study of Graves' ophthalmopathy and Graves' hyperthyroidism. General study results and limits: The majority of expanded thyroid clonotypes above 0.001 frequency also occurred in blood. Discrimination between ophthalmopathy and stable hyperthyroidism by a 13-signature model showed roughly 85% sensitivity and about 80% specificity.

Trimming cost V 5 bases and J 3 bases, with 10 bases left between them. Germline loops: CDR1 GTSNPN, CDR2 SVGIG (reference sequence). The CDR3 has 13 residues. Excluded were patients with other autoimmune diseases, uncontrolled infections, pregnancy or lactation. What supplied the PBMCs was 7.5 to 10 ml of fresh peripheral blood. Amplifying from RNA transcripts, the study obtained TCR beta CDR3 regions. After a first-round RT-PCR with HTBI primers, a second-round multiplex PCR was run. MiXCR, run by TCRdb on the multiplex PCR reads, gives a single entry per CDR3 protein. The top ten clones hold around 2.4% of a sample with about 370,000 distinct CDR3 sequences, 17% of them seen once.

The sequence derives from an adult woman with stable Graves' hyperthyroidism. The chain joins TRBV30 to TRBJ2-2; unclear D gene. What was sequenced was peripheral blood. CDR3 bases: TGTGCCTGGGTCCCACGGTACACCGGGGAGCTGTTTTTT. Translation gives CAWVPRYTGELFF.